This T cell receptor beta chain was identified in a study of blood T cells in healthy people across ages. Across the whole study: Capture via template switching afforded approximately one barcoded beta molecule per two T cells.

The sample holds many counts of this clonotype. Using a J-beta primer mix together with a sample-barcoded 5' primer, a second PCR was run for about 7 to 12 cycles. Using its own MiXCR run on the 5' RACE reads, TCRdb lists one record per CDR3 protein. This table has some 900,000 distinct CDR3 sequences, more than 25% appearing once. The V and J ends lost 10 bases and 4 bases respectively, with 4 bases between them. Looked up from germline, CDR1 is SGHVS and CDR2 is FQNEAQ. The CDR3 has 10 amino acids. The TCR comes from a woman aged 80 or older in good health. The sample was blood. This sequence joins TRBV7-8 and TRBJ2-2; D is unresolved. As DNA, the CDR3 is TGTGCCATCGGCACCGGGGAGCTGTTTTTT. It specifies CAIGTGELFF.